The rows below give T cell receptor beta chains drawn from one sample of a study of spatial heterogeneity in lung cancer. Each CDR3 protein gets one entry after TCRdb re-called the 5' RACE reads with MiXCR. The table lists thousands of distinct CDR3 sequences, over 10% of them singletons. Sample: PBMCs, taken at surgery. All receptors derive from a male donor with early-stage non-small cell lung cancer. Both conserved end residues are part of each CDR3. The D gene is left open where the match is weak. Clone sizes are given selectively: once, few, many, or a class where the clone is expanded.

CDR3aa: CASSLDPANTGELFF
CDR3nt: TGTGCCAGCAGCTTGGACCCGGCGAACACCGGGGAGCTGTTTTTT
j_gene: TRBJ2-2
d_gene: .
v_gene: TRBV5-4
abundance: .
len: 15

CDR3aa: CAISEMTRTSTDTQYF
CDR3nt: TGTGCCATCAGTGAGATGACTAGGACTAGCACAGATACGCAGTATTTT
j_gene: TRBJ2-3
d_gene: .
v_gene: TRBV10-3
abundance: many
len: 16

CDR3aa: CASSLDRVINTEAFF
CDR3nt: TGTGCCAGCAGTTTAGACAGGGTTATAAACACTGAAGCTTTCTTT
j_gene: TRBJ1-1
d_gene: TRBD1
v_gene: TRBV28
abundance: many
len: 15

CDR3aa: CASSDSGESDTDTQYF
CDR3nt: TGTGCCAGCAGTGACTCTGGGGAGTCGGACACAGATACGCAGTATTTT
j_gene: TRBJ2-3
d_gene: .
v_gene: TRBV6-4
abundance: many
len: 16

CDR3aa: CSAVSRDIRQPQHF
CDR3nt: TGCAGTGCTGTTAGTCGCGATATCAGACAGCCCCAGCATTTT
j_gene: TRBJ1-5
d_gene: .
v_gene: TRBV20-1
abundance: .
len: 14

CDR3aa: CSKGQAEETQYF
CDR3nt: TGCAGTAAAGGACAGGCAGAAGAGACCCAGTACTTC
j_gene: TRBJ2-5
d_gene: TRBD1
v_gene: TRBV20-1
abundance: many
len: 12

CDR3aa: CASSLNSHTDTQYF
CDR3nt: TGTGCCAGCAGCTTAAACAGCCACACAGATACGCAGTATTTT
j_gene: TRBJ2-3
d_gene: .
v_gene: TRBV11-2
abundance: many
len: 14

CDR3aa: CASSGTGDTGELFF
CDR3nt: TGTGCCAGCAGTGGGACAGGGGACACCGGGGAGCTGTTTTTT
j_gene: TRBJ2-2
d_gene: TRBD1
v_gene: TRBV2
abundance: few
len: 14

CDR3aa: CASSLTGILGNQPQHF
CDR3nt: TGTGCCAGCAGCCTCACAGGGATCCTAGGCAATCAGCCCCAGCATTTT
j_gene: TRBJ1-5
d_gene: .
v_gene: TRBV6-5
abundance: many
len: 16

CDR3aa: CSATGRQDFGTIYF
CDR3nt: TGCAGTGCCACTGGAAGACAGGACTTCGGCACCATATATTTT
j_gene: TRBJ1-3
d_gene: .
v_gene: TRBV20-1
abundance: medium-sized
len: 14

CDR3aa: CASSYSTGNNSPLHF
CDR3nt: TGTGCCAGCAGTTACTCGACAGGGAATAATTCACCCCTCCACTTT
j_gene: TRBJ1-6
d_gene: TRBD1
v_gene: TRBV6-2/TRBV6-3
abundance: many
len: 15

CDR3aa: CAISESSGGTDTQYF
CDR3nt: TGTGCCATCAGTGAGTCGAGTGGTGGCACAGATACGCAGTATTTT
j_gene: TRBJ2-3
d_gene: .
v_gene: TRBV10-3
abundance: medium-sized
len: 15

CDR3aa: CASSWHISGANVLTF
CDR3nt: TGTGCCAGCAGCTGGCATATCTCTGGGGCCAACGTCCTGACTTTC
j_gene: TRBJ2-6
d_gene: .
v_gene: TRBV7-9
abundance: .
len: 15

CDR3aa: CASRTGGGEQYF
CDR3nt: TGTGCCAGCAGGACAGGGGGCGGTGAGCAGTACTTC
j_gene: TRBJ2-7
d_gene: TRBD1
v_gene: TRBV11-2
abundance: medium-sized
len: 12

CDR3aa: CASSLATRGGELFF
CDR3nt: TGTGCCAGCAGCCTCGCGACGCGGGGCGGGGAGCTGTTTTTT
j_gene: TRBJ2-2
d_gene: .
v_gene: TRBV7-9
abundance: many
len: 14

CDR3aa: CASSSRGGQVEDTQYF
CDR3nt: TGTGCCAGCAGCTCCCGAGGTGGGCAGGTGGAAGATACGCAGTATTTT
j_gene: TRBJ2-3
d_gene: .
v_gene: TRBV7-2
abundance: many
len: 16

CDR3aa: CATSRDLLNTEAFF
CDR3nt: TGTGCCACCAGCAGAGATCTGTTGAACACTGAAGCTTTCTTT
j_gene: TRBJ1-1
d_gene: .
v_gene: TRBV15
abundance: medium-sized
len: 14

CDR3aa: CASSPTGGHNQPQHF
CDR3nt: TGTGCCAGCAGCCCAACGGGTGGGCACAATCAGCCCCAGCATTTT
j_gene: TRBJ1-5
d_gene: .
v_gene: TRBV7-2
abundance: once
len: 15

CDR3aa: CASSHVDIITYNEQFF
CDR3nt: TGCGCCAGCAGCCACGTGGACATCATTACCTACAATGAGCAGTTCTTC
j_gene: TRBJ2-1
d_gene: .
v_gene: TRBV4-1
abundance: medium-sized
len: 16

CDR3aa: CASSMGAWASGSNEQFF
CDR3nt: TGCGCCAGCAGCATGGGGGCTTGGGCTAGCGGGAGCAATGAGCAGTTCTTC
j_gene: TRBJ2-1
d_gene: TRBD2
v_gene: TRBV5-1
abundance: many
len: 17

CDR3aa: CASSLWTSGTMKQFF
CDR3nt: TGTGCCAGCAGCTTGTGGACTAGCGGTACAATGAAGCAGTTCTTC
j_gene: TRBJ2-1
d_gene: TRBD2
v_gene: TRBV5-6
abundance: many
len: 15

CDR3aa: CASSSLTLSSYEQYF
CDR3nt: TGTGCCAGCAGCTCCCTGACCCTCAGCTCCTACGAGCAGTACTTC
j_gene: TRBJ2-7
d_gene: .
v_gene: TRBV11-2
abundance: medium-sized
len: 15

CDR3aa: CSARDIKRASYEQYF
CDR3nt: TGCAGTGCTAGAGACATAAAGCGGGCAAGCTACGAGCAGTACTTC
j_gene: TRBJ2-7
d_gene: .
v_gene: TRBV20-1
abundance: few
len: 15

CDR3aa: CSVALPVTQIYEQYF
CDR3nt: TGCAGCGTTGCTTTGCCGGTGACACAAATATACGAGCAGTACTTC
j_gene: TRBJ2-7
d_gene: .
v_gene: TRBV29-1
abundance: few
len: 15

CDR3aa: CASSELAEGALHF
CDR3nt: TGTGCCAGCAGTGAATTAGCCGAAGGCGCCCTCCACTTT
j_gene: TRBJ1-6
d_gene: .
v_gene: TRBV25-1
abundance: large
len: 13

CDR3aa: CASSPWGASSDTQYF
CDR3nt: TGTGCCAGCAGCCCATGGGGGGCTAGTTCAGATACGCAGTATTTT
j_gene: TRBJ2-3
d_gene: .
v_gene: TRBV7-8
abundance: many
len: 15

CDR3aa: CASATRGGRKEAFF
CDR3nt: TGTGCCAGCGCAACGAGAGGGGGACGCAAGGAAGCTTTCTTT
j_gene: TRBJ1-1
d_gene: .
v_gene: TRBV3-1
abundance: many
len: 14

CDR3aa: CASSSVTGTGEWNEQFF
CDR3nt: TGCGCCAGCAGCTCGGTAACCGGGACTGGGGAATGGAATGAGCAGTTCTTC
j_gene: TRBJ2-1
d_gene: .
v_gene: TRBV5-1
abundance: large
len: 17

CDR3aa: CASSEDEREFYNEQFF
CDR3nt: TGTGCCAGCAGTGAAGATGAGCGGGAGTTCTACAATGAGCAGTTCTTC
j_gene: TRBJ2-1
d_gene: TRBD2
v_gene: TRBV6-1
abundance: many
len: 16